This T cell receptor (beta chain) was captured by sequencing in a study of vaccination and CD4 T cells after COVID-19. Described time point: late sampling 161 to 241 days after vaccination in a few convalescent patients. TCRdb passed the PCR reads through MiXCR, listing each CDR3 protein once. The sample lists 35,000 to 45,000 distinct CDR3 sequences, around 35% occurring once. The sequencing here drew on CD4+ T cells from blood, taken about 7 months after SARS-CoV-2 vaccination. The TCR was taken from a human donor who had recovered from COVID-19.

The CDR3 sequence is CASSSKVPQQFF. For the CDR3, the DNA is TGTGCCAGCAGCTCGAAGGTCCCTCAGCAGTTCTTC. The chain joins TRBV7-8 to TRBJ2-1; D ambiguous. CDR1 and CDR2 (germline): SGHVS, FQNEAQ. V lost 4 bases and J 11 bases, leaving 12 bases between the germline ends. This CDR3 has 12 residues.